One and the same sample provided the 11 T cell receptor beta chains below, sequenced in a study of follicular helper T cells after annual influenza vaccination. Repertoires were generated with immunoSEQ multiplex PCR, while TCRdb's copy carries only in-frame clones and drops some. The sample contains around 8,000 clones, roughly 82% of which appear only once. Documented time point: 2014-2015 season, pre-vaccination. The specimen comprised CXCR5+ CD38- circulating T follicular helper cells from blood, sampled on the day of influenza vaccination. Subset noted: circulating Tfh, non-naive CD4+CXCR5+PD-1+ (ICOS+CD38+ or ICOS-CD38-). All receptors come from an adult who received the influenza vaccine.

The rearrangement uses TRBV6-6 and TRBJ2-2, with D tentatively TRBD1 (6 bases). V lost 7 bases to trimming and J lost 6 bases, with 18 bases between them. In germline, CDR1 is MNHNY, CDR2 SVGAGI (reference sequence). CDR3 length: 15 amino acids. The CDR3: CASIYRAQNAGELFF. CDR3 nucleotide sequence: TGTGCCAGCATCTACAGGGCCCAAAACGCCGGGGAGCTGTTTTTT.

The V call is TRBV29-1, the J call TRBJ1-4; tentatively, D is TRBD1 (6 bases). This CDR3 region has 14 residues. Trimming took 2 bases from V and 2 from J, leaving 9 bases between them. Germline CDR1 is SQVTM and CDR2 is ANQGSEA. DNA of the CDR3: TGCAGCGTTGAAATCGGGGGCACTAATGAAAAACTGTTTTTT. Protein sequence: CSVEIGGTNEKLFF.

The rearrangement joins TRBV9 to TRBJ2-5; D may be TRBD2 (6 bases). Germline CDR1 reads SGDLS; CDR2 reads YYNGEE. The CDR3 length is 16 residues. The germline V and J ends were trimmed by 4 bases and 4 bases, with 20 bases remaining between them. In DNA, the CDR3 is TGTGCCAGCAGCCCTCGTGCGGGGAGCCTAGGAGAGACCCAGTACTTC. Translating it yields CASSPRAGSLGETQYF.

The V call is TRBV29-1, the J call TRBJ2-5, with D perhaps TRBD2 (6 bases). The CDR3 loop spans 13 amino acids. The V end was cut by 8 bases, the J end by 0 bases, with 13 bases between. Looked up from germline, CDR1 is SQVTM and CDR2 is ANQGSEA. CDR3 loop: CSLGGWDQETQYF. The CDR3 region has the DNA TGCAGCCTGGGGGGTTGGGACCAAGAGACCCAGTACTTC.

V gene TRBV9 combines with J gene TRBJ2-5, with D perhaps matching TRBD1 (6 bases). V lost 4 bases and J 2 bases, leaving 12 bases between the germline ends. The germline gives CDR1 SGDLS, CDR2 YYNGEE. The CDR3 covers 14 residues. CDR3 DNA sequence: TGTGCCAGCAGCACCAGAGGACAGCAAGAGACCCAGTACTTC. This sequence encodes CASSTRGQQETQYF.

This clone was seen a handful of times. This chain joins TRBV6-1 and TRBJ1-6; weak D call: TRBD1 (5 bases). Germline assignment: CDR1 MNHNS and CDR2 SASEGT. The CDR3 runs 15 residues. V gave up 2 bases and J gave up 14 bases, with 19 bases separating them. The CDR3 DNA is TGTGCCAGCAGTGAATTTGGGACGGTCTCATGGGCCCTCCACTTT. This codes for CASSEFGTVSWALHF.

J is TRBJ2-2 and V is TRBV4-2; TRBD2 is a possible D gene (5 bases). Germline-derived CDR1 and CDR2 are LGHNA and YNFKEQ. V gave up 1 base and J gave up 2 bases, with 8 bases separating them. The CDR3 sequence is 15 residues long. This chain's CDR3 is CASSQGTPNTGELFF. DNA of the CDR3: TGTGCCAGCAGCCAAGGGACTCCTAACACCGGGGAGCTGTTTTTT.

The V gene is TRBV6-1, the J gene TRBJ1-1; D remains ambiguous. The CDR3 length is 14 residues. Deletions cut 6 bases from V and 1 base from J, with 12 bases between. Germline CDR1 MNHNS, CDR2 SASEGT. CDR3: CASSSDLGNTEAFF. The CDR3, as DNA: TGTGCCAGCAGCTCGGATTTAGGGAACACTGAAGCTTTCTTT.

This chain links TRBV5-1 with TRBJ1-1, with D unresolved. The V end lost 5 bases, the J end lost 2 bases, and 13 bases lay between the germline ends. CDR1 is SGHRS and CDR2 is YFSETQ in the germline V gene. The CDR3 has 14 amino acids. CDR3 nucleotide sequence: TGCGCCAGCAGTACGACGGCAGCCAACACTGAAGCTTTCTTT. It is translated as CASSTTAANTEAFF.

The chain carries TRBV5-1 and TRBJ1-1; D not resolved. CDR1 and CDR2 from the germline V gene are SGHRS and YFSETQ. Trimming stripped 1 base from V and 2 bases from J, with 9 bases between. This CDR3 region has 14 residues. The CDR3 DNA sequence: TGCGCCAGCAGCTTGTCACCCGGAAACACTGAAGCTTTCTTT. It yields the protein CASSLSPGNTEAFF.

The rearrangement links TRBV11-2 to TRBJ1-4, with D perhaps TRBD1 (5 bases). The CDR3 is 14 amino acids. Germline V CDR1 and CDR2: SGHAT, FQNNGV. V lost 5 bases and J lost 8, with 15 bases in between. This CDR3 reads CASSRTGVGEKLFF. The CDR3 DNA sequence: TGTGCCAGCAGCCGTACGGGGGTAGGCGAAAAACTGTTTTTT.